This T cell receptor (beta chain) appears in the sequencing data of a study of blood T cell repertoires in COVID-19 (dated by TCRdb to the early 2020s). Regarding the research as a whole: Samples from collaborators originated in the United States, Italy and Spain and spanned both the acute and convalescent phases of COVID-19. A freely available public database, intended as a resource for researchers studying the immune response to SARS-CoV-2, is where the repertoires were released. Nearly every sample came with metadata listing a de-identified subject ID, COVID-19 status, age in years and sex. The samples were drawn from the first 160 participants of the ongoing ImmuneRACE study and from 950 to 1,500 subjects provided by 6 global collaborators. HLA class I and class II types, where available, came from metadata supplied by the sample provider rather than from assay-based typing. The material from the prospective study consisted of cDNA or gDNA derived from T cells, B-cell-depleted T cells, or PBMCs. The dataset comprised deeply sampled blood TCRbeta repertoires from subjects exposed to, actively infected with, or recovered from COVID-19. The investigation overall reported the following: The quantity of clinical and demographic metadata differed by source and by participant and was supplied without curation.

Of note for this clone: Its antigen is still unknown. One base away there is no much larger clone; base qualities are not given.

Enrolling through a virtual design, the prospective study's participants ranged in age from roughly 18 to 89 years and lived across 24 United States geographic areas. To assign participants to cohorts, the prospective study relied on clinical history that participants themselves reported in a screening survey and a study questionnaire. In the prospective study, whole blood, serum and a nasopharyngeal or oropharyngeal swab were collected from each participant by mobile phlebotomists. Over an approximately 2-month period, participants in the prospective study had the option of providing additional blood draws and questionnaires. Prospective study blood samples were shipped either frozen or at room temperature before DNA extraction. V and J are trimmed by 4 bases and 4 bases, and the gene matches miss 17 bases of the junction. The germline V gene (reference sequence) specifies SEHNR as CDR1 and FQNEAQ as CDR2. CDR3 length: 19 amino acids, cysteine to phenylalanine. Of all the DNA, just the CDR3 is kept, 57 bases in frame from base 1.

The immunoSEQ Assay, a bias-controlled multiplex PCR, was used to amplify TCRbeta CDR3 regions from genomic DNA. On the study's bioinformatics: Nucleated cell counts per sample were estimated from amplification of reference gene primers within the assay. Sequence reads were collapsed and filtered to measure the absolute abundance of every unique TCRbeta CDR3 rearrangement. For each sample, productive Simpson clonality was calculated as the square root of Simpson's diversity index across productive rearrangements. This is the immuneACCESS table as TCRdb keeps it, with only in-frame sequences that have V and J called. A part of the clones is gone; compared with another copy, unresolved V genes explain less than half, and the rest is unexplained. V, J and clone size derive from that table, while D and trimming were established from the DNA sequence. A total of 250,000 to 300,000 clones appear in this sample, approximately 91% of them only once. The biggest ten clones account for approximately 2.4% of the sample.

Specimen: PBMCs or T cells enriched from blood (not recorded which). The sequence joins TRBV7-9 to TRBJ2-5, and 11 bases in between align with TRBD1. The receptor was isolated from a woman in her thirties or forties with acute COVID-19. The CDR3 corresponds to CASSSRRTGGETYRETQYF. The DNA reads as follows: TGTGCCAGCAGCTCACGCCGGACAGGGGGCGAAACGTATCGAGAGACCCAGTACTTC.